This T cell receptor beta chain was found in a study of cytomegalovirus exposure and HLA in healthy donors. Study-level background: A data release that came early held 80 million or so unique TCRs from HLA-typed donors. Study-wide findings and caveats: A later analysis showed that HLA-associated TCR beta chains had undergone more clonal expansion than equally common others.

Details on this clone: As yet, its antigen is unknown.

The CDR3 has 16 amino acids. CDR1 and CDR2 (germline): KGHSH, LQKENI. V lost 3 bases, J lost 3 bases, and 3 bases stayed unmatched. Both 60 Vbeta primers and 13 Jbeta primers went into the PCR. Here immunoSEQ multiplex PCR was the method, and the copy in TCRdb shows in-frame clones only, minus some. The top ten hold roughly 6% of the sample, which has about 210,000 clones, around 80% seen once. The sequenced material came from PBMCs. The TCR was taken from a man aged 35 to 55 in good health and CMV-seropositive. The V call is TRBV18, the J call TRBJ2-2; 11 nucleotides align to TRBD2. The CDR3: CASSPLLAGDTGELFF. CDR3 DNA sequence: TGTGCCAGCTCACCGCTACTAGCGGGAGACACCGGGGAGCTGTTTTTT.